The 24 T cell receptor beta chains presented below share a single source sample, sequenced in a study of T cells in Graves' hyperthyroidism and ophthalmopathy. There were TCR beta CDR3 regions amplified from RNA transcripts. Using the HTBI primer set, a first-round RT-PCR was run on the TCR CDR3. TCRdb re-called the multiplex PCR reads through MiXCR, storing one row per CDR3 protein. The table includes some 400,000 distinct CDR3 sequences, about 13% detected once. The sequenced sample consisted of blood. These receptors were taken from a man aged 25-40 years with Graves' hyperthyroidism that later progressed to Graves' ophthalmopathy.

In this sample, this clonotype turned up many times. The genes are TRBV28 and TRBJ2-7; D is possibly TRBD1 or TRBD2 (7 bases each). The CDR3 extends over 19 amino acids. The V and J ends lost 4 bases and 4 bases respectively, with 29 bases between them. Germline loops: CDR1 MDHEN, CDR2 SYDVKM. Here the CDR3 reads CASSSGGQLLGRRLYEQYF. The CDR3 region has the DNA TGTGCCAGCAGTTCGGGGGGACAGCTCCTAGGGCGGAGGCTTTACGAGCAGTACTTC.

This clonotype has a count of ten or more. This chain uses TRBV28 with TRBJ2-7, with TRBD2 matching over 11 bases. CDR1 and CDR2 from the germline V gene are MDHEN and SYDVKM. The J segment lost 4 bases and the V segment lost 5 bases, leaving 16 bases of the junction unmatched. CDR3 length: 18 amino acids. The CDR3 DNA reads as TGTGCCAGCAGTCCCCTAATTAAGACTAGCGGGGCCCTGTACGAGCAGTACTTC. This gives the protein CASSPLIKTSGALYEQYF.

In its sample, this clonotype was seen many times. The J gene is TRBJ1-3, the V gene TRBV6-5, with D unresolved. Germline V gene sequence: CDR1 MNHEY, CDR2 SVGAGI. This CDR3 is 15 amino acids long. Trimming left V 2 bases short and J 3 bases short, with 11 bases between. CDR3 residues: CASSYGVGRGNTIYF. The CDR3 nucleotides are TGTGCCAGCAGTTACGGTGTTGGGCGTGGAAACACCATATATTTT.

The rearrangement links TRBV9 to TRBJ1-5; 7 bases fit TRBD1. CDR3 length equals 13 residues. Unmatched junction bases numbered 6, after V lost 5 bases and J lost 7 bases. CDR1 is SGDLS, CDR2 YYNGEE, per germline. CDR3 bases: TGTGCCAGCAGTGCAGGGGGTTTGCAGCCCCAGCATTTT. Translation gives CASSAGGLQPQHF.

There are many counts of this clonotype. The rearrangement joins TRBV7-2 to TRBJ2-4; 9 bases are a match to TRBD1. CDR3 length equals 16 residues. The V segment lost 5 bases and the J segment 3 bases; nucleotides outside the gene matches: 8. Germline lookup yields CDR1 SGHTA and CDR2 FQGNSA. CDR3 DNA: TGTGCCAGCAGCCCCACAGGGGGCTGGGGCAAAAACATTCAGTACTTC. It is translated as CASSPTGGWGKNIQYF.

This clonotype was picked up a small number of times. The CDR3 spells CASSPPGVFMNTEAFF. The CDR3 DNA sequence: TGCGCCAGCAGCCCCCCTGGGGTTTTCATGAACACTGAAGCTTTCTTT. This rearrangement joins TRBV4-1 to TRBJ1-1; unclear D gene. Germline lookup yields CDR1 MGHRA and CDR2 YSYEKL. Trimming took 4 bases from V and 0 from J, leaving 15 bases between them. The length of the CDR3 is 16 residues.

This clonotype has at least ten counts. The chain employs TRBV18 and TRBJ1-5; 7 bases map to TRBD1. The V segment lost 2 bases and the J segment 4 bases; nucleotides outside the gene matches: 5. CDR1 is KGHSH and CDR2 is LQKENI in the germline V gene. This CDR3 comprises 15 residues. The CDR3 DNA sequence: TGTGCCAGCTCACCAAAGCGGGACAGTAATCAGCCCCAGCATTTT. As protein: CASSPKRDSNQPQHF. The entire variable domain, with the rest obtained from reference TRBV18 and TRBJ1-5, is as follows: NAGVMQNPRHLVRRRGQEARLRCSPMKGHSHVYWYRQLPEEGLKFMVYLQKENIIDESGMPKERFSAEFPKEGPSILRIQQVVRGDSAAYFCASSPKRDSNQPQHFGDGTRLSIL.

DNA for the CDR3: TGCAGTGCTAGAGTGGGGGGCGAGCAGCCCCAGCATTTT. Translating it yields CSARVGGEQPQHF. The J gene is TRBJ1-5, the V gene TRBV20-1, with a weak D call TRBD1 (6 bases). Germline CDR1 and CDR2: DFQATT and SNEGSKA (reference sequence). The CDR3 has 13 amino acids. V dropped 1 base and J dropped 7 bases, with 11 bases sitting between them.

At least ten counts were recorded for this clonotype. The chain employs TRBV27 and TRBJ1-2; D remains unclear. Germline lookup yields CDR1 MNHEY and CDR2 SMNVEV (reference sequence). The CDR3 extends over 13 amino acids. Between the trimmed V and J ends, which lost 5 bases and 2 bases, there was a span of 9 bases. The CDR3 protein is CASSPGNNYGYTF. Here the CDR3 DNA reads TGTGCCAGCAGTCCCGGGAACAACTATGGCTACACCTTC.

This clonotype was seen only a few times. The chain recombines TRBV19 with TRBJ2-1; D may be TRBD1 (5 bases). CDR3 length equals 13 residues. Germline V gene sequence: CDR1 LNHDA, CDR2 SQIVND (reference sequence). V shed 5 bases and J shed 7 bases, with 12 bases lying between them. CDR3 nucleotide sequence: TGTGCCAGTAGTCCACCCGACAGAAATGAGCAGTTCTTC. This sequence encodes CASSPPDRNEQFF.

This clonotype was found many times. The rearrangement uses TRBV28 and TRBJ1-5; maybe TRBD1 (5 bases). The CDR3 covers 16 residues. With 5 bases removed from V and 0 bases from J, the gap between germline ends came to 14 bases. Germline values: CDR1 MDHEN, CDR2 SYDVKM. The CDR3 protein is CASSPTPTVSNQPQHF. The CDR3 DNA is TGTGCCAGCAGTCCCACTCCGACAGTTAGCAATCAGCCCCAGCATTTT.

Notes on this clonotype: A much larger clone lies one base from this, so it may be a read error. The chain couples TRBV28 to TRBJ2-2; possible D gene TRBD1, 5 bases. Looked up from germline, CDR1 is MDHEN and CDR2 is SYDVKM. The CDR3 runs 15 residues. V dropped 6 bases and J dropped 4 bases, with 15 bases sitting between them. This CDR3 reads CASRPIPGRTGELFF. In DNA form, the CDR3 reads TGTGCCAGCAGGCCTATCCCAGGGCGCACCGGGGAGCTGTTTTTT.

This clonotype appeared many times. This rearrangement joins TRBV20-1 to TRBJ1-4; D not resolved. The V gene's germline CDR1 is DFQATT and CDR2 SNEGSKA (reference sequence). The V gene lost 0 bases and the J gene lost 5 bases, with 13 bases spanning the gap. This CDR3 region has 15 residues. CDR3 sequence: CSARDLQSSNEKLFF. In DNA form, the CDR3 reads TGCAGTGCTAGAGACCTTCAAAGCTCCAATGAAAAACTGTTTTTT.

This clonotype was observed many times. The chain has TRBV12-3 or TRBV12-4 and TRBJ1-5; 9 nucleotides align to TRBD1. This CDR3 contains 19 residues. With 2 bases clipped from V and 0 bases from J, the junction kept 11 bases outside the gene matches. The CDR3 here is CASSLRYRGQVGSNQPQHF. In DNA, the CDR3 is TGTGCCAGCAGTTTAAGGTACAGGGGGCAAGTTGGTAGCAATCAGCCCCAGCATTTT.

This clonotype was seen at least ten times. This sequence joins TRBV12-3 or TRBV12-4 and TRBJ2-1, with D maybe TRBD1 (7 bases). The CDR3 spans 13 residues. Trimming took off 4 bases at V and 10 bases at J, with 14 bases between the two ends. The CDR3 here is CASSSQGGDEQFF. The CDR3, as DNA: TGTGCCAGCAGTTCGCAGGGGGGCGACGAGCAGTTCTTC.

This clonotype has just a few counts. The chain has TRBV20-1 and TRBJ1-5; TRBD1 might be the D (5 bases). V dropped 3 bases and J dropped 5 bases, with 14 bases sitting between them. CDR3 length: 14 residues. Germline V lookup: CDR1 DFQATT, CDR2 SNEGSKA (reference sequence). The DNA for the CDR3 is TGCAGTGCTAGGGGACCCAGGTTCCATCAGCCCCAGCATTTT. Amino acids: CSARGPRFHQPQHF.

This clonotype was counted only a few times. A much larger clone is a single base away; this may be a read error. The chain employs TRBV30 and TRBJ2-4; either TRBD1 or TRBD2 may fit D (5 bases each). Trimming took off 8 bases at V and 0 bases at J, with 14 bases between the two ends. In germline, CDR1 is GTSNPN, CDR2 SVGIG (reference sequence). CDR3 length: 14 amino acids. The CDR3 spells CAGRDGLAKNIQYF. DNA of the CDR3: TGTGCCGGCCGGGACGGCTTAGCCAAAAACATTCAGTACTTC.

The J gene is TRBJ2-5, the V gene TRBV5-1; 8 nucleotides match TRBD1. CDR1 is SGHRS and CDR2 is YFSETQ in the germline V gene. V shed 1 base and J 5 bases; nucleotides not matched to a gene: 7. This CDR3 contains 15 residues. CDR3 in amino acids: CASSLPTDRAETQYF. DNA of the CDR3: TGCGCCAGCAGCTTGCCGACGGACAGGGCCGAGACCCAGTACTTC.

This clonotype was picked up many times. The V and J genes are TRBV28 and TRBJ1-1; unclear D gene. Per the germline V gene, CDR1 is MDHEN and CDR2 is SYDVKM. Trimming shortened V by 3 bases and J by 11 bases, and 22 bases separated the two germline ends. This CDR3 contains 15 residues. The CDR3 DNA reads as TGTGCCAGCAGTTTTTTAAGGGCTTTAAACCCTAACGCTTTCTTT. It is translated as CASSFLRALNPNAFF. The full variable domain, with the rest looked up from reference TRBV28 and TRBJ1-1, is DVKVTQSSRYLVKRTGEKVFLECVQDMDHENMFWYRQDPGLGLRLIYFSYDVKMKEKGDIPEGYSVSREKKERFSLILESASTNQTSMYLCASSFLRALNPNAFFGQGTRLTVV.

This clonotype was detected only a few times. The chain uses TRBV6-2 or TRBV6-3 and TRBJ2-7, with D perhaps given as TRBD1 or TRBD2 (5 bases each). CDR3 length: 13 residues. Germline V lookup: CDR1 MNHEY, CDR2 SVGEGT. V was clipped by 5 bases and J by 4 bases, with 12 bases between them. CDR3 DNA: TGTGCCAGCAGTCCCGGGACGAGATACGAGCAGTACTTC. Its translation: CASSPGTRYEQYF.

J is TRBJ2-1 and V is TRBV20-1, with 10 nucleotides matching TRBD1. V dropped 1 base and J dropped 7; count of bases not matched to a gene: 7. Germline V gene sequence: CDR1 DFQATT, CDR2 SNEGSKA (reference sequence). The CDR3 runs 15 residues. CDR3: CSARVDRGRHNEQFF. CDR3 bases: TGCAGTGCTAGAGTAGACAGGGGGCGTCATAATGAGCAGTTCTTC.

V and J are TRBV3-1 and TRBJ1-1; D uncertain. With 1 base removed from V and 0 bases from J, the gap between germline ends came to 6 bases. The CDR3 runs 14 residues. Germline V CDR1 and CDR2: LGHDT, YNNKEL (reference sequence). The CDR3 nucleotides read TGTGCCAGCAGCCAAGTTAGCATGAACACTGAAGCTTTCTTT. Its translation is CASSQVSMNTEAFF. Supplemented by reference TRBV3-1 and TRBJ1-1, the full variable domain reads DTAVSQTPKYLVTQMGNDKSIKCEQNLGHDTMYWYKQDSKKFLKIMFSYNNKELIINETVPNRFSPKSPDKAHLNLHINSLELGDSAVYFCASSQVSMNTEAFFGQGTRLTVV.

This clonotype was observed a few times. V gene TRBV3-1 combines with J gene TRBJ1-2, with D tentatively TRBD1 (6 bases). CDR3 size: 12 residues. Germline assignment: CDR1 LGHDT and CDR2 YNNKEL (reference sequence). With 3 bases removed from V and 8 bases from J, the gap between germline ends came to 10 bases. CDR3 loop: CASSHYREGYTF. DNA of the CDR3: TGTGCCAGCAGCCATTACAGGGAGGGCTACACCTTC.

This clonotype was counted ten times or more. The J gene is TRBJ1-2, the V gene TRBV2; 7 nucleotides line up with TRBD1. The CDR3 length is 15 residues. The V segment lost 10 bases and the J segment 6 bases; nucleotides outside the gene matches: 17. Germline loops: CDR1 SNHLY, CDR2 FYNNEI. CDR3: CATYRGRAVNDGYTF. The CDR3 DNA follows: TGTGCCACCTACAGGGGTAGGGCTGTGAATGATGGCTACACCTTC.